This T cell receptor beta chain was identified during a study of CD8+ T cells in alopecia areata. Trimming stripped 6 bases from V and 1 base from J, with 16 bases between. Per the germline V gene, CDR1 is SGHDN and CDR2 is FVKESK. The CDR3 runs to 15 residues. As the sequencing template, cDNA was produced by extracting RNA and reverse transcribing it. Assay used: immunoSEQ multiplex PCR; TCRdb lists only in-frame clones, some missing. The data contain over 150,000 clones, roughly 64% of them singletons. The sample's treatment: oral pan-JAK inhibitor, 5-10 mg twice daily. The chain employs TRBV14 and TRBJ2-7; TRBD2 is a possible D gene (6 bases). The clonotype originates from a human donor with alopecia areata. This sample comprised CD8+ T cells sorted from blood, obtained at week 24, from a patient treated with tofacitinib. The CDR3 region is CASSLRDCRSYEQYF. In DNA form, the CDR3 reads TGTGCCAGCAGTCTCCGGGACTGCAGATCCTACGAGCAGTACTTC. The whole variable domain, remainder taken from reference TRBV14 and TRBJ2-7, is EAGVTQFPSHSVIEKGQTVTLRCDPISGHDNLYWYRRVMGKEIKFLLHFVKESKQDESGMPNNRFLAERTGGTYSTLKVQPAELEDSGVYFCASSLRDCRSYEQYFGPGTRLTVT.